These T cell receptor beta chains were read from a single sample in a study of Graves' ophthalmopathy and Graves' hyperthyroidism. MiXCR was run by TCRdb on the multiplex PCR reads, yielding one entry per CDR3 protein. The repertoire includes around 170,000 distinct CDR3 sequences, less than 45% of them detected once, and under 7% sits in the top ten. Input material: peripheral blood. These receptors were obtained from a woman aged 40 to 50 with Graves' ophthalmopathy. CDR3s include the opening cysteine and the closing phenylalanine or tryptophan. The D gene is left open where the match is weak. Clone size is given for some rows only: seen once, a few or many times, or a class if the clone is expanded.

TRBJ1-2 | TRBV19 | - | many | TGTGCCAGTAGTATAGTTACGGGACATACTAACTATGGCTACACCTTC | CASSIVTGHTNYGYTF
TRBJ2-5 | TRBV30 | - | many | TGTGCCTGGGTATCAGGGGCCGAAGAGACCCAGTACTTC | CAWVSGAEETQYF
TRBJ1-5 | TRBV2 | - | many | TGTGCCAGCAGACTCGGCAGCGACTATAGCAATCAGCCCCAGCATTTT | CASRLGSDYSNQPQHF
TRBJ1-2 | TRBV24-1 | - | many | TGTGCCACCAGTGATTGGGGGTCGAACTATGGCTACACCTTC | CATSDWGSNYGYTF
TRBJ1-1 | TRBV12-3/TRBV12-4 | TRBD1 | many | TGTGCCAGCAGACCTTTTCAGGGGGGCGCTGGCACTGAAGCTTTCTTT | CASRPFQGGAGTEAFF
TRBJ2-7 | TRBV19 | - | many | TGTGCCAGTAACTCGGAGGGGGCAGGCGAGCAGTACTTC | CASNSEGAGEQYF
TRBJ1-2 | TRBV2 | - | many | TGTGCCAGCAGTGAACGGGGGGCGGTCGACTATGGCTACACCTTC | CASSERGAVDYGYTF
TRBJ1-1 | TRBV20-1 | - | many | TGCAGTGCTAGAGATTTCAGTTTTACCGAGGAAGCTTTCTTT | CSARDFSFTEEAFF
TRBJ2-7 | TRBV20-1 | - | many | TGCAGTGCTAAGACAGCCTCCTACGAGCAGTACTTC | CSAKTASYEQYF
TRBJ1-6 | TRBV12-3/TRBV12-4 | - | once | TGTGCCAGCAGTTTGACTAGCGGGGCCTCACCCCTCCACTTT | CASSLTSGASPLHF
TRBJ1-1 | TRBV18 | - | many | TGTGCCAGCTCACCTAACCCCCCGGGGGCCCACACTGAAGCTTTCTTT | CASSPNPPGAHTEAFF
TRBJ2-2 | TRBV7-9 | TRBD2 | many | TGTGCCAGCAGCTTAGGGGCCGGGACTAGCGGTGGCCGGATCGGGGAGCTGTTTTTT | CASSLGAGTSGGRIGELFF
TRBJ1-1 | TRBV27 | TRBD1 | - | TGTGCCAGCAGTCCCGACAGGGGGATGAGCACTGAAGCTTTCTTT | CASSPDRGMSTEAFF
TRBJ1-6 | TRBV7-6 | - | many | TGTGCCAGCAGTCCCATAGGTATGGGGTCACCCCTCCACTTT | CASSPIGMGSPLHF
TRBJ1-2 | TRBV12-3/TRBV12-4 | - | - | TGTGCCAGCAGCAAAACTGGGGGTAGATATGGCTACACCTTC | CASSKTGGRYGYTF
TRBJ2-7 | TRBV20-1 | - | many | TGCAGTGCCCGCGAGGATGGGCACGAGCAGTACTTC | CSAREDGHEQYF
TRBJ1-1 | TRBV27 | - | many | TGTGCCAGCAGTTTTACCAGGGGGAACACTGAAGCTTTCTTT | CASSFTRGNTEAFF
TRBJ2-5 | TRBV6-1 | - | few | TGTGCCAGCAGGCCTAGAGGACAGAGGGAGACCCAGTACTTC | CASRPRGQRETQYF
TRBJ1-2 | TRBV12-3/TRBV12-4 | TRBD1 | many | TGTGCCAGCAGTATGGGACAGGCAAACTATGGCTACACCTTC | CASSMGQANYGYTF
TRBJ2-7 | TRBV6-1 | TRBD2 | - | TGTGCCAGCAGTCCGACTAGCGTGTACGAGCAGTACTTC | CASSPTSVYEQYF
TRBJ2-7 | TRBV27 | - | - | TGTGCCAGCAGTCTTGTATTTCTCCACGAGCAGTATTTC | CASSLVFLHEQYF